The present T cell receptor (beta chain) was sequenced within a study of T cell repertoires in cytomegalovirus infection. Study findings and constraints: Identification of carriers of CMV plus the relevant HLA was achieved through cumulative public TCR beta family frequency. Ex vivo responses were dominated by HLA-C-restricted CMV-specific TCR beta clonotypes.

In this sample, this clonotype turned up a few times. Its specificity is unknown. CDR1 and CDR2 (germline): LNHNV, YYDKDF (reference sequence). Trimming pared 5 bases from V and 0 bases from J, leaving 13 bases between. The CDR3 covers 15 residues. TCRdb re-derived calls from the reads in MiXCR, one entry per CDR3 protein. Here the sample spans roughly 860,000 distinct CDR3 sequences, 30% to 35% being singletons. The source material was cultured CD8+ T cells from PBMCs, sampled from culture after CMV antigen stimulation. The rearrangement links TRBV15 to TRBJ1-2; maybe TRBD1 (6 bases). The TCR originated in a human donor in good health (CMV status not recorded). Some clones in this sample may be carry-over from other donors' samples. This chain's CDR3 is CATSGGRGANYGYTF. In DNA form, the CDR3 reads TGTGCCACCAGCGGAGGCAGGGGAGCTAACTATGGCTACACCTTC.